One and the same sample provided the 5 T cell receptor beta chains below, sequenced in a study of Graves' ophthalmopathy and Graves' hyperthyroidism. The authors amplified TCR beta CDR3 regions from RNA transcripts. HTBI-primed RT-PCR formed the first round, and a multiplex PCR formed the second. TCRdb reprocessed the multiplex PCR reads via MiXCR and lists one record per CDR3 protein. The profile shows about 740,000 distinct CDR3 sequences, 35% to 50% of them singletons. Specimen: peripheral blood. Receptor source: an adult man with Graves' ophthalmopathy.

Of note for this clonotype: At one end the junction does not follow the germline gene, possibly because of a read error. The chain recombines TRBV25-1 with TRBJ2-5; the match to TRBD2 covers 12 bases. This CDR3 has 15 amino acids. Germline CDR1 and CDR2: MGHDK and SYGVNS. CDR3 in amino acids: CASSLRTSGVETQCF. The CDR3 DNA is TGTGCCAGCTCACTTCGGACTAGCGGGGTTGAGACCCAGTGCTTC. Full variable domain (outside the CDR3, taken from reference TRBV25-1 and TRBJ2-5): EADIYQTPRYLVIGTGKKITLECSQTMGHDKMYWYQQDPGMELHLIHYSYGVNSTEKGDLSSESTVSRIRTEHFPLTLESARPSHTSQYLCASSLRTSGVETQCFGPGTRLLVL.

J is TRBJ2-5 and V is TRBV2; D is possibly TRBD1 or TRBD2 (5 bases each). Per germline, CDR1 SNHLY and CDR2 FYNNEI. The V gene lost 6 bases and the J gene lost 4 bases, with 9 bases spanning the gap. This CDR3 is built from 12 residues. The CDR3 spells CASRGVGETQYF. CDR3 DNA sequence: TGTGCCAGCAGGGGGGTAGGAGAGACCCAGTACTTC.

The DNA for the CDR3 is TGCGCCAGCAGCCCGGGACAGGGTCCCGATGGCTACACCTTC. It specifies CASSPGQGPDGYTF. V and J are TRBV5-1 and TRBJ1-2; 9 bases line up with TRBD1. This CDR3 region has 14 residues. The germline CDR1 and CDR2 sequences are SGHRS and YFSETQ. Trimming removed 4 bases from V and 6 bases from J; junction bases left unmatched: 7.

The chain employs TRBV25-1 and TRBJ2-2; no clear D gene. With 6 bases removed from V and 1 base from J, the gap between germline ends came to 12 bases. The germline gives CDR1 MGHDK, CDR2 SYGVNS. The CDR3 runs 15 residues. The CDR3 protein is CASSQPRGNTGELFF. Here the CDR3 DNA reads TGTGCCAGCAGCCAGCCCCGAGGGAACACCGGGGAGCTGTTTTTT.

This clonotype was detected many times. The gene calls are TRBV25-1 and TRBJ1-6; no firm D call. The CDR3 has 15 amino acids. Germline V gene lookup returns CDR1 MGHDK and CDR2 SYGVNS. The V and J ends lost 1 base and 9 bases respectively, with 13 bases between them. CDR3 protein: CASSESRKGSSPLHF. The CDR3 region has the DNA TGTGCCAGCAGTGAATCCCGGAAGGGAAGTTCACCCCTCCACTTT.